One sample yielded the 23 T cell receptor beta chains listed below, sequenced in a study of blood T cell repertoires in COVID-19. The assay was immunoSEQ multiplex PCR, and TCRdb's table has in-frame clones only and misses some. The profile covers 200,000 to 250,000 clones, with around nine tenths appearing a single time and more than 1.4% taken by the ten largest. Specimen: peripheral blood. These receptors were collected from a man between 18 and 29 years old with active or convalescent COVID-19.

This clone was detected once. The rearrangement joins TRBV6-6 to TRBJ2-2, with 9 bases that match TRBD2. Germline V gene lookup returns CDR1 MNHNY and CDR2 SVGAGI (reference sequence). The CDR3 is 20 residues long. V trimming: 6 bases; J trimming: 4 bases; junction bases outside the gene matches: 21. The CDR3 nucleotides read TGTGCCAGCAGCCGCGCAAGTATGGCGGGAGGGAAGGGGGCCACCGGGGAGCTGTTTTTT. This sequence encodes CASSRASMAGGKGATGELFF.

The chain uses TRBV5-1 and TRBJ2-1, with 8 bases matching TRBD1. V lost 4 bases to trimming and J lost 6 bases; unmatched junction nucleotides: 3. There are 13 residues in the CDR3. The V gene's germline CDR1 is SGHRS and CDR2 YFSETQ. CDR3 sequence: CASSGGTGNEQFF. CDR3 nucleotides: TGCGCCAGCAGCGGAGGGACAGGCAATGAGCAGTTCTTC.

The V gene is TRBV7-2, the J gene TRBJ2-2, with a possible D match to TRBD1 (6 bases). CDR1 and CDR2 (germline): SGHTA, FQGNSA. V was pared by 4 bases and J by 9 bases, with 15 bases between. The CDR3 covers 14 residues. This CDR3 reads CASSSSRGERELFF. The CDR3 nucleotides read TGTGCCAGCAGCTCGTCCAGGGGTGAGAGGGAGCTGTTTTTT.

The rearrangement joins TRBV14 to TRBJ2-5; no reliable D call. The germline V gene has CDR1 SGHDN and CDR2 FVKESK. The CDR3 loop spans 14 amino acids. Trimming cost V 1 base and J 2 bases, with 8 bases left between them. The CDR3 loop reads CASSQASFQETQYF. As DNA, the CDR3 is TGTGCCAGCAGCCAAGCGTCGTTTCAAGAGACCCAGTACTTC.

In its sample, this clone was seen once. J is TRBJ2-3 and V is TRBV6-4, with TRBD2 matching over 10 bases. The ends lost 7 bases at V and 0 bases at J; junction bases unmatched: 1. The CDR3 consists of 14 residues. CDR1 and CDR2 from the germline V gene are MRHNA and SNTAGT. CDR3 sequence (DNA): TGTGCCAGCAAGACTAGCGGGAGCACAGATACGCAGTATTTT. It yields the protein CASKTSGSTDTQYF.

The chain uses TRBV7-2 and TRBJ2-7; TRBD2 matches 12 bases. This CDR3 spans 13 amino acids. J lost 6 bases, V lost 8 bases, and 5 bases had no gene match. Germline loops: CDR1 SGHTA, CDR2 FQGNSA. CDR3 bases: TGTGCCAGCGGACTAGCGGGATCACGCGAGCAGTACTTC. Translation gives CASGLAGSREQYF.

The chain combines TRBV12-3 or TRBV12-4 with TRBJ2-3; unclear D gene. V was trimmed by 5 bases and J by 5 bases, leaving 11 bases between them. This CDR3 has 13 amino acids. The CDR3 region has the DNA TGTGCCAGCAGTCTACGACTTGGAGATACGCAGTATTTT. Its translation is CASSLRLGDTQYF.

V gene TRBV27 combines with J gene TRBJ1-1; 7 bases match TRBD1. CDR3 length: 15 residues. Trimming took 5 bases from V and 1 from J; bases not matched to a gene: 7. In germline, CDR1 is MNHEY, CDR2 SMNVEV (reference sequence). In DNA, the CDR3 is TGTGCCAGCAGTGCTTGGGGACAGCCGAACACTGAAGCTTTCTTT. Its protein product is CASSAWGQPNTEAFF.

The chain has TRBV3-1 (or the pseudogene TRBV3-2) and TRBJ1-5; tentative D call: TRBD1 (6 bases). The CDR3 contains 14 residues. CDR1 LGHDT and CDR2 YNNKEL come from the germline V gene (reference sequence). Trimming cost V 4 bases and J 6 bases, with 13 bases left between them. The CDR3 DNA reads TGTGCCAGCAGCCCTTGGACAGAGGCTCAGCCCCAGCATTTT. It yields the protein CASSPWTEAQPQHF.

This sequence joins TRBV11-2 and TRBJ2-1; 7 positions agree with TRBD2. The V and J ends lost 1 base and 5 bases, in that order; junction bases with no gene match: 2. The CDR3 extends over 14 amino acids. Germline CDR1 and CDR2: SGHAT and FQNNGV. DNA of the CDR3: TGTGCCAGCAGCTTAGGGGGACTAAACAATGAGCAGTTCTTC. As protein: CASSLGGLNNEQFF. The whole variable domain, remainder taken from reference TRBV11-2 and TRBJ2-1, is EAGVAQSPRYKIIEKRQSVAFWCNPISGHATLYWYQQILGQGPKLLIQFQNNGVVDDSQLPKDRFSAERLKGVDSTLKIQPAKLEDSAVYLCASSLGGLNNEQFFGPGTRLTVL.

The rearrangement links TRBV2 to TRBJ2-1; the match to TRBD1 covers 10 bases. J lost 5 bases, V lost 6 bases, and 7 bases had no gene match. CDR3 size: 15 residues. The germline CDR1 and CDR2 sequences are SNHLY and FYNNEI. CDR3 amino acids: CASSRDRGSHNEQFF. CDR3 bases: TGTGCCAGCAGCCGGGACAGGGGTTCCCACAATGAGCAGTTCTTC.

This chain links TRBV28 with TRBJ1-2; D is perhaps TRBD1 (5 bases). With 1 base removed from V and 0 bases from J, the gap between germline ends came to 9 bases. This CDR3 comprises 15 residues. CDR1 is MDHEN and CDR2 is SYDVKM in the germline V gene. CDR3: CASSLFGGTNYGYTF. CDR3 bases: TGTGCCAGCAGTTTATTCGGGGGGACTAACTATGGCTACACCTTC.

The gene calls are TRBV7-8 and TRBJ1-5; 7 bases are a match to TRBD1. The V gene's germline CDR1 is SGHVS and CDR2 FQNEAQ. This CDR3 spans 15 amino acids. The V and J ends lost 1 base and 4 bases, in that order; junction bases with no gene match: 4. This CDR3 is CASSLGDSINQPQHF. The DNA of the CDR3 is TGTGCCAGCAGCTTAGGGGACAGCATAAATCAGCCCCAGCATTTT.

The V and J genes are TRBV11-2 and TRBJ2-1, with TRBD1 matching over 8 bases. This CDR3 contains 16 residues. Germline V gene lookup returns CDR1 SGHAT and CDR2 FQNNGV. J gave up 4 bases and V 6 bases, and 11 bases lay outside the gene matches. The CDR3 nucleotides are TGTGCCAGCAGATCTGGTTCGGGACAGGAATACAATGAGCAGTTCTTC. It is translated as CASRSGSGQEYNEQFF.

The rearrangement uses TRBV5-1 and TRBJ1-4; tentatively, D is TRBD1 (5 bases). Between the trimmed V and J ends, which lost 0 bases and 3 bases, there was a span of 9 bases. The CDR3 runs 15 residues. CDR1 and CDR2 from the germline V gene are SGHRS and YFSETQ. The CDR3 reads CASSLGDRANEKLFF. For the CDR3, the DNA is TGCGCCAGCAGCTTGGGTGACAGAGCTAATGAAAAACTGTTTTTT.

The rearrangement links TRBV3-1 (or the pseudogene TRBV3-2) to TRBJ1-4, with D perhaps TRBD1 (6 bases). The V end was cut by 6 bases, the J end by 7 bases, with 15 bases between. Germline V CDR1 and CDR2: LGHDT, YNNKEL (reference sequence). The CDR3 totals 14 residues. The CDR3 region has the DNA TGTGCCAGCAGTTTACACGGGACATCTGAAAAACTGTTTTTT. Residues: CASSLHGTSEKLFF.

The genes are TRBV19 and TRBJ2-5, with D maybe TRBD2 (5 bases). In germline, CDR1 is LNHDA, CDR2 SQIVND (reference sequence). This CDR3 region has 15 residues. Trimming cost V 8 bases and J 4 bases, with 20 bases left between them. CDR3 nucleotides: TGTGCCAGTGGACCCGGCGGGTCAACAGCAGAGACCCAGTACTTC. Its translation is CASGPGGSTAETQYF.

This chain links TRBV10-2 with TRBJ2-5; the D gene is possibly TRBD2 (7 bases). CDR1 is WSHSY and CDR2 is SAAADI in the germline V gene. This CDR3 spans 14 amino acids. V was cut by 2 bases and J by 5 bases, with 12 bases left in between. The CDR3 loop reads CASSERGAWETQYF. The CDR3 region has the DNA TGCGCCAGCAGTGAGCGGGGGGCCTGGGAGACCCAGTACTTC.

This clone was observed once. The chain carries TRBV10-3 and TRBJ2-3, with a possible D match to TRBD2 (7 bases). The V and J ends lost 6 bases and 0 bases respectively, with 13 bases between them. CDR1 and CDR2 (germline): ENHRY, SYGVKD. The CDR3 covers 15 residues. This chain's CDR3 is CAIRNGGGSTDTQYF. CDR3 nucleotides: TGTGCCATCAGGAATGGCGGGGGCAGCACAGATACGCAGTATTTT.

The CDR3 sequence is CASSLHRGVVGSEPQHF. CDR3 bases: TGTGCCAGCAGTCTACACAGGGGGGTAGTGGGTAGTGAGCCCCAGCATTTT. The V gene is TRBV28, the J gene TRBJ1-5, with 8 bases aligning to TRBD1. The CDR3 is made up of 17 amino acids. The V segment lost 5 bases and the J segment 8 bases; nucleotides outside the gene matches: 17. CDR1 MDHEN and CDR2 SYDVKM come from the germline V gene. The full variable domain, in which reference TRBV28 and TRBJ1-5 provide the parts outside the CDR3, is DVKVTQSSRYLVKRTGEKVFLECVQDMDHENMFWYRQDPGLGLRLIYFSYDVKMKEKGDIPEGYSVSREKKERFSLILESASTNQTSMYLCASSLHRGVVGSEPQHFGDGTRLSIL.

The chain combines TRBV19 with TRBJ2-2, with 7 bases aligning to TRBD2. The CDR3 sequence is 15 residues long. Trimming cost V 6 bases and J 1 base; bases outside gene matches: 5. The germline CDR1 and CDR2 sequences are LNHDA and SQIVND (reference sequence). The CDR3 DNA reads TGTGCCAGTAGATCGGGACTACTGAACACCGGGGAGCTGTTTTTT. Encoded protein: CASRSGLLNTGELFF.

This clone was found once. The rearrangement joins TRBV2 to TRBJ2-7; tentative D call: TRBD1 (5 bases). Germline CDR1 SNHLY, CDR2 FYNNEI. This CDR3 comprises 14 residues. Trimming cost V 0 bases and J 6 bases, with 12 bases left between them. As DNA, the CDR3 is TGTGCCAGCAGTGAAGCGCTTGGGGCCGGCGAGCAGTACTTC. Translated: CASSEALGAGEQYF.

This clone was recorded a few times. The chain carries TRBV5-1 and TRBJ2-2; tentative D call: TRBD2 (6 bases). This CDR3 has 15 residues. Germline V gives CDR1 SGHRS, CDR2 YFSETQ. V was pared by 2 bases and J by 4 bases, with 12 bases between. The CDR3 loop is CASSLDPGGTGELFF. The CDR3 DNA sequence: TGCGCCAGCAGCTTAGATCCCGGGGGCACCGGGGAGCTGTTTTTT.